The 8 T cell receptor beta chains below come from one sample, sequenced in a study of cytomegalovirus exposure and HLA in healthy donors. This PCR relied on a set of 60 Vbeta primers and 13 Jbeta primers. Here immunoSEQ multiplex PCR was the method, and the copy in TCRdb shows in-frame clones only, minus some. The sample gives more than 150,000 clones, 82% of which show up once; 1.5% to 1.9% is in the top ten. The sequenced sample was PBMCs. All receptors derive from a man aged 40-50 years in good health and CMV-seronegative.

The chain uses TRBV30 and TRBJ1-1, with 8 bases lining up with TRBD1. Germline values: CDR1 GTSNPN, CDR2 SVGIG (reference sequence). The V gene end was trimmed by 4 bases and the J gene end by 1 base; junction bases not matched to a gene: 2. The CDR3 sequence is 13 residues long. As DNA, the CDR3 is TGTGCCTGGAACAGGGGGACGAACACTGAAGCTTTCTTT. Encoded protein: CAWNRGTNTEAFF.

This clone was counted between two and nine times. This chain joins TRBV19 and TRBJ2-3; TRBD2 agrees at 10 bases. The CDR3 sequence is 14 residues long. The trim removed 5 bases at V and 6 bases at J, leaving 5 bases unmatched. Germline values: CDR1 LNHDA, CDR2 SQIVND (reference sequence). CDR3: CASSLGLASDTQYF. The CDR3 DNA reads as TGTGCCAGTAGTTTGGGACTAGCGTCGGATACGCAGTATTTT.

The chain combines TRBV7-2 with TRBJ2-5; 8 bases map to TRBD2. Germline V lookup: CDR1 SGHTA, CDR2 FQGNSA. The CDR3 totals 14 residues. The V segment lost 8 bases and the J segment 3 bases; nucleotides outside the gene matches: 8. The CDR3 here is CASSGGGGKETQYF. The CDR3 coding sequence is TGTGCCAGCTCGGGGGGCGGGGGGAAAGAGACCCAGTACTTC. The variable domain in full, with the rest retrieved from reference TRBV7-2 and TRBJ2-5, is GAGVSQSPSNKVTEKGKDVELRCDPISGHTALYWYRQSLGQGLEFLIYFQGNSAPDKSGLPSDRFSAERTGGSVSTLTIQRTQQEDSAVYLCASSGGGGKETQYFGPGTRLLVL.

This CDR3 reads CAWRPRDLPSYNEQFF. CDR3 in DNA: TGTGCCTGGAGGCCTCGGGACTTACCCTCCTACAATGAGCAGTTCTTC. This sequence joins TRBV30 and TRBJ2-1; possibly TRBD2 for D (6 bases). The CDR3 runs to 16 residues. V lost 3 bases, J lost 0 bases, and 15 bases lay in between. Per germline, CDR1 GTSNPN and CDR2 SVGIG (reference sequence).

This clone was counted once. V usage is TRBV5-1 and J usage is TRBJ2-5; 7 bases line up with TRBD1. Germline V gene lookup returns CDR1 SGHRS and CDR2 YFSETQ. J lost 5 bases, V lost 0 bases, and 4 bases had no gene match. This CDR3 has 14 amino acids. The CDR3 DNA reads TGCGCCAGCAGCTTGGACAGGGGAGTGGAGACCCAGTACTTC. It translates to CASSLDRGVETQYF.

J is TRBJ1-2 and V is TRBV28, with TRBD1 matching 7 bases. Per germline, CDR1 MDHEN and CDR2 SYDVKM. Germline trimming cut 7 bases from V and 5 bases from J; bases unmatched to any gene: 10. This CDR3 spans 14 amino acids. CDR3 DNA sequence: TGTGCCAGCAATTCTGGAGGGGGCAAATATGGCTACACCTTC. It is translated as CASNSGGGKYGYTF.

The sample holds one count of this clone. The rearrangement uses TRBV5-4 and TRBJ2-1, with no clear D. Germline V gene data show CDR1 as SGHNT and CDR2 as YYREEE (reference sequence). The CDR3 runs to 14 residues. The V end was cut by 2 bases, the J end by 9 bases, with 15 bases between. CDR3 in amino acids: CASSFLTEAPEQFF. CDR3 DNA sequence: TGTGCCAGCAGCTTTTTGACCGAAGCGCCTGAGCAGTTCTTC. Looking up the rest from reference TRBV5-4 and TRBJ2-1 gives the full variable domain: ETGVTQSPTHLIKTRGQQVTLRCSSQSGHNTVSWYQQALGQGPQFIFQYYREEENGRGNFPPRFSGLQFPNYSSELNVNALELDDSALYLCASSFLTEAPEQFFGPGTRLTVL.

V is TRBV7-3 and J is TRBJ2-3; D is undetermined. The ends were cut back, 3 bases at V and 4 bases at J, with 8 bases in the middle. Per germline, CDR1 SGHTA and CDR2 FQGTGA. The CDR3 spans 13 residues. CDR3 bases: TGTGCCAGCAGCTTTAATAGAGCAGATACGCAGTATTTT. It encodes CASSFNRADTQYF.